This T cell receptor (beta chain) was retrieved from a study of identifying expanded T cells in peripheral blood (dated by TCRdb to between 2018 and 2021). A note on the overall study: Four technical replicates, made by sequencing separate aliquots from the same pool of genomic DNA, were compared pairwise.

From cysteine to phenylalanine, the CDR3 is 14 amino acids long. The read is trimmed to its CDR3 DNA, 42 bases read in frame from base 1. V and J are truncated by 1 base and 5 bases respectively, leaving an intervening sequence of 12 bases. CDR1 and CDR2, per the germline V gene, are SGHRS and YFSETQ. As regards this clone: It lacks a known antigen. Within one base of it there is no much larger clone, and no base qualities were kept.

TCRbeta CDR3 regions were profiled with the immunoSEQ Assay using bias-controlled multiplex PCR amplification of genomic DNA. As for the original processing: To quantify the absolute abundance of each unique TCRbeta CDR3 region, the sequences were collapsed and filtered. Two models were used to test differential abundance: a binomial model (Fisher-equivalent) and a beta-binomial model that adds time-dependent variance fitted from healthy donors. Clones with fewer than 5 combined templates were excluded, and clones with Benjamini-Hochberg FDR below 0.01 were called differentially abundant. In the beta-binomial model, variance was expressed as a function of the total template count across the two samples, in the form v = (b*log(k)+a)^2. TCRdb limited this immuneACCESS table to in-frame rearrangements with V and J called. A share of clones is missing; checked studies link under half to unresolved V genes, and the rest is unexplained. V and J calls and clone size come straight from that table; D and trimming were deduced from the DNA. For this sample the table gives approximately 63,000 clones, of which 87% were detected only once. The leading ten clones occupy approximately 4.7% of the sample.

General findings and caveats noted by the study authors: For all healthy donors, the variance in clone template counts between approximately 2-week samples rose significantly as total template count increased. The authors expected biological variance in healthy repertoires might increase further over much longer intervals such as months to years. The beta-binomial model significantly reduced the number of clones called differentially abundant and the false-positive rate across all healthy-donor time intervals. Approximately 1.2 differentially abundant clones were flagged by the binomial model between technical replicates, whereas about 15 and 19 were flagged over around two weeks and four weeks, respectively.

No immune events such as infections were documented for the healthy donors during the collection period. To calibrate time-dependent variance in a beta-binomial model of T-cell clone differential abundance, blood repertoires from healthy donors were used as a training cohort. There were roughly 10 healthy donors in the training cohort, of whom 3 were female and 7 were male. Donor ages ranged from about 29 to 70 years, with an average of around 45 years. Whole blood was collected from each healthy donor at three time points spaced two weeks apart and obtained from a commercial supplier. For immunosequencing, genomic DNA was extracted from unsorted whole blood.

The TCR sequence derives from a person aged 18 to 70 in good health. The sequenced material came from blood. The sequence is built from TRBV5-1 and TRBJ1-2, and the D gene may be TRBD1, 6 bases matching. For the CDR3, the sequence is CASSLSGQNYGYTF. The bases read TGCGCCAGCAGCTTGAGTGGACAGAATTATGGCTACACCTTC. This CDR3, with the reference TRBV5-1 and TRBJ1-2 proteins standing in past its ends, gives the full variable domain KAGVTQTPRYLIKTRGQQVTLSCSPISGHRSVSWYQQTPGQGLQFLFEYFSETQRNKGNFPGRFSGRQFSNSRSEMNVSTLELGDSALYLCASSLSGQNYGYTFGSGTRLTVV.